The TCR beta chain described here comes from a study of spatial heterogeneity in lung cancer. The sample's time point: sample taken at primary tumor resection. No cells were sorted before sequencing. The whole RNA sequenced was extracted from tumor, nontumor lung or frozen PBMC. Donation came from 70 or so patients with untreated early-stage non-small cell lung cancer. Looked up from germline, CDR1 is SGHTA and CDR2 is FQGTGA. CDR3 length: 15 amino acids. Trimming took 1 base from V and 5 from J; bases not matched to a gene: 7. In the library, each TCR cDNA molecule bore its own unique molecular identifier. TCRdb processed the 5' RACE reads anew with MiXCR; each CDR3 protein has one entry. The table records roughly 82,000 distinct CDR3 sequences, roughly 12% of them present only once.

This chain joins TRBV7-3 and TRBJ2-5; 7 bases agree with TRBD2. The input for sequencing was PBMCs, taken at surgery. This clonotype originated in a male donor with early-stage non-small cell lung cancer. As DNA, the CDR3 is TGTGCCAGCAGCTTAAGCGGGAGAGAGTCGGAGACCCAGTACTTC. It is translated as CASSLSGRESETQYF.